Below are 21 T cell receptor beta chains sequenced from a single sample in a study of cytomegalovirus exposure and HLA in healthy donors. PCR amplification relied on 60 Vbeta primers (plus 13 Jbeta primers). The method was immunoSEQ multiplex PCR; TCRdb's version includes in-frame clones alone and lacks a portion of them. The data hold about 130,000 clones, with roughly 80% observed a single time. Source material: PBMCs. The receptors come from a girl aged 2 to 9 in good health and CMV-seronegative.

This rearrangement joins TRBV19 to TRBJ2-3; 10 nucleotides agree with TRBD2. This CDR3 is built from 15 residues. The V and J ends lost 2 bases and 1 base, in that order; junction bases with no gene match: 0. CDR1 LNHDA and CDR2 SQIVND come from the germline V gene (reference sequence). The CDR3 loop is CASSILAGGTDTQYF. The CDR3 DNA reads TGTGCCAGTAGTATACTAGCGGGGGGCACAGATACGCAGTATTTT. Combining the CDR3 with reference TRBV19 and TRBJ2-3 gives the whole variable domain DGGITQSPKYLFRKEGQNVTLSCEQNLNHDAMYWYRQDPGQGLRLIYYSQIVNDFQKGDIAEGYSVSREKKESFPLTVTSAQKNPTAFYLCASSILAGGTDTQYFGPGTRLTVL.

The genes are TRBV1 and TRBJ2-7; the table's D call of TRBD2 was not tested on the DNA. TRBV1 is recorded as a pseudogene. The CDR3 is 15 amino acids. For the CDR3, the DNA is TGCACCAGCAGCCAAAGACTAGCGGTAGGCTACGAGCAGTACTTC. It codes for CTSSQRLAVGYEQYF.

The CDR3 DNA is TGTGCCAGCAGCTTAGGGCTAGCGGGAGGGTACAATGAGCAGTTCTTC. Translating it yields CASSLGLAGGYNEQFF. The chain has TRBV7-9 and TRBJ2-1; 12 nucleotides line up with TRBD2. The CDR3 loop spans 16 amino acids. Per germline, CDR1 SEHNR and CDR2 FQNEAQ (reference sequence). With V trimmed by 1 base and J by 4 bases, 2 bases remained unmatched.

This clone was found once. In DNA form, the CDR3 reads TGTGCCAGCAGCTTCGATAGCGGGACGGCCCAGTACTTC. Its translation: CASSFDSGTAQYF. The chain employs TRBV7-2 and TRBJ2-5, with 8 bases identical to TRBD2. V dropped 3 bases and J dropped 9; count of bases not matched to a gene: 6. CDR1 and CDR2 from the germline V gene are SGHTA and FQGNSA. The CDR3 totals 13 residues.

As regards this clone: The germline gene is not matched at one end of the junction; a read error may be the cause. This rearrangement joins TRBV11-2 to TRBJ1-1; D might be TRBD1 (5 bases). Germline V gene lookup returns CDR1 SGHAT and CDR2 FQNNGV. This CDR3 spans 17 amino acids. The CDR3 DNA reads as TGTGCCAGCAGCTATGACTACCTCCGGGACTTGACCACTGAAGTTTTCTTT. Its translation is CASSYDYLRDLTTEVFF.

The J gene is TRBJ2-2, the V gene TRBV5-1; TRBD2 aligns across 8 bases. The CDR3 spans 15 residues. V was clipped by 0 bases and J by 5 bases; unmatched bases: 3. Per germline, CDR1 SGHRS and CDR2 YFSETQ. The CDR3 sequence: CASSLDGRGTGELFF. The CDR3 DNA reads as TGCGCCAGCAGCTTGGACGGGAGGGGGACCGGGGAGCTGTTTTTT. Full variable domain (outside the CDR3, taken from reference TRBV5-1 and TRBJ2-2): KAGVTQTPRYLIKTRGQQVTLSCSPISGHRSVSWYQQTPGQGLQFLFEYFSETQRNKGNFPGRFSGRQFSNSRSEMNVSTLELGDSALYLCASSLDGRGTGELFFGEGSRLTVL.

The rearrangement joins TRBV6-5 to TRBJ2-3; the match to TRBD2 covers 9 bases. V was clipped by 4 bases and J by 2 bases; unmatched bases: 4. CDR3 length equals 15 residues. CDR1 is MNHEY and CDR2 is SVGAGI in the germline V gene. CDR3 bases: TGTGCCAGCAGTTCGGCGGGGGGGCCCACAGATACGCAGTATTTT. Translating gives CASSSAGGPTDTQYF.

The J gene is TRBJ2-7, the V gene TRBV19; D might be TRBD2 (6 bases). CDR1 is LNHDA, CDR2 SQIVND, per germline (reference sequence). The V and J ends lost 3 bases and 2 bases respectively, with 20 bases between them. The CDR3 totals 17 residues. CDR3 residues: CASSIVGSGLTTYEQYF. The CDR3 region has the DNA TGTGCCAGTAGTATTGTGGGTTCGGGACTGACTACCTACGAGCAGTACTTC.

This clone was seen only a few times. This chain connects TRBV4-2 to TRBJ2-7; 8 nucleotides agree with TRBD1. The germline V gene encodes CDR1 LGHNA and CDR2 YNFKEQ. The CDR3 extends over 17 amino acids. J gave up 2 bases and V 0 bases, and 9 bases lay outside the gene matches. CDR3 DNA sequence: TGTGCCAGCAGCCAAGATTCACAGGGGGATCCTCCCTACGAGCAGTACTTC. Protein product: CASSQDSQGDPPYEQYF.

This chain uses TRBV9 with TRBJ2-1, with 11 bases aligning to TRBD2. With V trimmed by 2 bases and J by 3 bases, 1 base remained unmatched. In germline, CDR1 is SGDLS, CDR2 YYNGEE. This CDR3 has 15 amino acids. The CDR3 here is CASSVSGGDYNEQFF. The CDR3 DNA is TGTGCCAGCAGCGTTAGCGGGGGGGACTACAATGAGCAGTTCTTC.

This clone has only a few counts. The chain is built from TRBV19 and TRBJ1-1; D remains unclear. V was clipped by 5 bases and J by 4 bases, with 11 bases between them. CDR3 length equals 13 residues. Per germline, CDR1 LNHDA and CDR2 SQIVND (reference sequence). CDR3 sequence reads: CASSRGRATEAFF. Here the CDR3 DNA reads TGTGCCAGTAGTCGGGGTAGAGCCACTGAAGCTTTCTTT.

The CDR3, as DNA: TGTGCCACTAAAACAGGGGGCTATGGCTACACCTTC. Amino acid sequence: CATKTGGYGYTF. The chain employs TRBV27 and TRBJ1-2, with 8 bases fitting TRBD1. The J segment lost 4 bases and the V segment lost 10 bases, leaving 5 bases of the junction unmatched. This CDR3 comprises 12 residues. Germline CDR1 is MNHEY and CDR2 is SMNVEV (reference sequence).

The chain links TRBV7-9 to TRBJ2-1; 10 bases are shared with TRBD2. The CDR3 is made up of 16 amino acids. Trimming removed 3 bases from V and 2 bases from J; junction bases left unmatched: 4. From germline, CDR1 is SEHNR and CDR2 FQNEAQ (reference sequence). The CDR3 here is CASSFYSGRAYNEQFF. CDR3 DNA sequence: TGTGCCAGCAGCTTTTACAGCGGGAGGGCCTACAATGAGCAGTTCTTC.

This clone was detected only a few times. This chain uses TRBV5-6 with TRBJ1-1, with 9 positions matching TRBD1. This CDR3 is 14 amino acids long. Germline V gene sequence: CDR1 SGHDT, CDR2 YYEEEE. Trimming cost V 4 bases and J 5 bases; bases outside gene matches: 6. The CDR3 sequence: CASSRGTGWTEAFF. DNA of the CDR3: TGTGCCAGCAGCCGGGGGACAGGGTGGACTGAAGCTTTCTTT.

The sample holds a few counts of this clone. V is TRBV7-3 and J is TRBJ2-3, with 14 positions matching TRBD2. Germline V gene sequence: CDR1 SGHTA, CDR2 FQGTGA. V was clipped by 0 bases and J by 2 bases; unmatched bases: 13. CDR3 length: 21 amino acids. The CDR3 spells CASSLTPPGLAGVKPTDTQYF. The CDR3 DNA reads TGTGCCAGCAGCTTAACCCCGCCGGGACTAGCGGGAGTAAAGCCCACAGATACGCAGTATTTT.

For this clone: The junction departs from germline at one end; a sequencing error may be responsible. The V and J genes are TRBV7-7 and TRBJ2-1, with D perhaps matching TRBD1 (6 bases). Germline V lookup: CDR1 SSHAT, CDR2 FNYEAQ (reference sequence). This CDR3 contains 15 residues. CDR3 sequence: CASSLAYREHNEQFF. Written as DNA, the CDR3 is TGTGCTAGCAGCTTAGCGTACAGGGAACACAATGAGCAGTTCTTC.

This chain uses TRBV4-1 with TRBJ2-5, with no clear D. Germline CDR1 reads MGHRA; CDR2 reads YSYEKL. The CDR3 extends over 16 amino acids. V was trimmed by 1 base and J by 3 bases, leaving 15 bases between them. The CDR3 region has the DNA TGCGCCAGCAGCCAAGGGGCATGGCTAAGTGAAGAGACCCAGTACTTC. Translation: CASSQGAWLSEETQYF.

The chain joins TRBV25-1 to TRBJ1-3; D remains ambiguous. Germline V gene sequence: CDR1 MGHDK, CDR2 SYGVNS. V was trimmed by 2 bases and J by 3 bases, leaving 5 bases between them. This CDR3 is 13 amino acids long. CDR3 DNA sequence: TGTGCCAGCAGTGAAATCGGTGGAAACACCATATATTTT. Amino acids: CASSEIGGNTIYF.

The chain combines TRBV7-9 with TRBJ1-4, with TRBD1 matching over 7 bases. Germline V gives CDR1 SEHNR, CDR2 FQNEAQ (reference sequence). The CDR3 has 16 residues. V shed 1 base and J 4 bases; nucleotides not matched to a gene: 6. The CDR3 nucleotides are TGTGCCAGCAGCTTAGGCGGGACAGTGGTTAATGAAAAACTGTTTTTT. The encoded protein is CASSLGGTVVNEKLFF.

The chain carries TRBV7-2 and TRBJ1-2; TRBD1 aligns across 8 bases. The CDR3 spans 13 residues. Trimming at V came to 9 bases and at J to 6 bases, leaving 9 bases not matched to a gene. The V gene's germline CDR1 is SGHTA and CDR2 FQGNSA. The CDR3 DNA follows: TGTGCCAGTAAGGACAGGGTGGGAGATGGCTACACCTTC. Residues: CASKDRVGDGYTF.

The V and J genes are TRBV6-7 and TRBJ2-7; 8 bases are shared with TRBD1. TRBV6-7 has ORF status, its function being uncertain. V was pared by 1 base and J by 2 bases, with 7 bases of the junction left unmatched. The CDR3 has 16 residues. CDR3 loop: CASSYYRGRGPYEQYF. DNA of the CDR3: TGTGCCAGCAGTTACTATCGGGGCAGGGGGCCCTACGAGCAGTACTTC.